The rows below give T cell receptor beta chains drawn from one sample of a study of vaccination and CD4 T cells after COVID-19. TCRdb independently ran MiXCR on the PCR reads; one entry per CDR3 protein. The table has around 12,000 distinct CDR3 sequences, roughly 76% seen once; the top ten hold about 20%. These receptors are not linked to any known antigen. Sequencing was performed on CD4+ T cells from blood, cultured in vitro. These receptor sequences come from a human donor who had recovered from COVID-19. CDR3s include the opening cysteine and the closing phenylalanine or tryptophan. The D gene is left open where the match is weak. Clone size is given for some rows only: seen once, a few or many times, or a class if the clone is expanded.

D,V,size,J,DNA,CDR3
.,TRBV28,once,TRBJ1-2,TGTGCCAGCTCCCCCGGGCAGGGTTGGGGCTACACCTTC,CASSPGQGWGYTF
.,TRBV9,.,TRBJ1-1,TGTGCCAGCAGCCCCTCCAGGGTATGGAACACTGAAGCTTTCTTT,CASSPSRVWNTEAFF
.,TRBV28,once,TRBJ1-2,TGTGCCAGCAGTTTTGTATCGGGAGGGAGCTATGGCTACACCTTC,CASSFVSGGSYGYTF
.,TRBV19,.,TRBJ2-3,TGTGCCAGTAGTGAGGCACCTGTGGATACGCAGTATTTT,CASSEAPVDTQYF
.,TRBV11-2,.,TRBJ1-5,TGTGCCAGCAGCCGCGGTGGCCAGAGCAATCAGCCCCAGCATTTT,CASSRGGQSNQPQHF
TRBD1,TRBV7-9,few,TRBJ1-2,TGTGCCAGCAGACAACAGGGGAACTATGGCTACACCTTC,CASRQQGNYGYTF
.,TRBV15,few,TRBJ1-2,TGTGCCACCAGCAGATCAGAACGGAGAAGGGGTGGCTACACCTTC,CATSRSERRRGGYTF
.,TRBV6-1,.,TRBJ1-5,TGTGCCAGTAGAGGGGCTAGCAATCAGCCCCAGCATTTT,CASRGASNQPQHF
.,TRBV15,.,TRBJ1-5,TGTGCCACCAGCAGCTGGGGCAGGGGAGCTCAGCCCCAGCATTTT,CATSSWGRGAQPQHF
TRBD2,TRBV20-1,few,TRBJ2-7,TGCAGTGCTGCGGGGCTAGCGGGAGCCTACCTACGTGAGCAGTACTTC,CSAAGLAGAYLREQYF
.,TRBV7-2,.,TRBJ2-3,TGTGCCAGCAGCTTCACAGATACGCAGTATTTT,CASSFTDTQYF
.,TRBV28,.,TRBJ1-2,TGTGCCAGCAGGGGCAGCCACTATGGCTACACCTTC,CASRGSHYGYTF
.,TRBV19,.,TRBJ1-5,TGTGCCAGTAGTATAGACCTCCTGAGTGGGCTGGAGCCCCAGCATTTT,CASSIDLLSGLEPQHF
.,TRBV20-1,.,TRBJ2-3,TGCAGTGCTACCAGGGGTGATACGCAGTATTTT,CSATRGDTQYF
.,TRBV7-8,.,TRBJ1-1,TGTGCCAGCAGCCCCCCGAGGGGGGGCAACACTGAAGCTTTCTTT,CASSPPRGGNTEAFF
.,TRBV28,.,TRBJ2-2,TGTGCCAGCAAACAGGGAGGGACCGGGGAGCTGTTTTTT,CASKQGGTGELFF
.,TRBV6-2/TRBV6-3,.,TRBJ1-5,TGTGCCAGCAGTTATGTGCTGGGTCAGCCCCAGCATTTT,CASSYVLGQPQHF
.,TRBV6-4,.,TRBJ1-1,TGTGCCAGCAGTGAACAGGGAGGAAACACTGAAGCTTTCTTT,CASSEQGGNTEAFF
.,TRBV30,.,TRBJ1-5,TGTGCCTGGAGTGCTCGCGGATTATACAATCAGCCCCAGCATTTT,CAWSARGLYNQPQHF
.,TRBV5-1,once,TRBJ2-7,TGCGCCAGCAGCTTCCAGCCGTCCATGGAAGAGCAGTACTTC,CASSFQPSMEEQYF
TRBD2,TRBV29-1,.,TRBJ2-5,TGCAGCGTTGGGCGGGAGAGTGAGACCCAGTACTTC,CSVGRESETQYF
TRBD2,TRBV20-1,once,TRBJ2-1,TGCAGTGCTAGAGACCCGGGACTAGCGGACCACAATGAGCAGTTCTTC,CSARDPGLADHNEQFF
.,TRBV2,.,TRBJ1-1,TGTGCCAGCAGCCGCGCGAGAACAGGGATGAACACTGAAGCTTTCTTT,CASSRARTGMNTEAFF
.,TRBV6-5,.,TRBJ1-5,TGTGCCAGCAGTTCCTCGAGCAATCAGCCCCAGCATTTT,CASSSSSNQPQHF
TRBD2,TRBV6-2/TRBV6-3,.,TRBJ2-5,TGTGCCAGCAGCGCCCGGGGGGGCGGGGAAGATCGGACCCAGTACTTC,CASSARGGGEDRTQYF
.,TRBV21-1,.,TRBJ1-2,TGTGCCAGCACCCCAGGGGGCTACACCTTC,CASTPGGYTF
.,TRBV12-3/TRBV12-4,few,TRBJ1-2,TGTGCCAGCAGCCAACCTGGGGGGGGTATCTATGGCTACACCTTC,CASSQPGGGIYGYTF
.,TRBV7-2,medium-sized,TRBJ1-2,TGTGCCAGCAGCTTATACGTCGAGGGCTCCTATGGCTACACCTTC,CASSLYVEGSYGYTF
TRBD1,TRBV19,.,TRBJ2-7,TGTGCCAGTAGTATTGGACAGGGGGCCTACGAGCAGTACTTC,CASSIGQGAYEQYF
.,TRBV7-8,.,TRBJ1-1,TGTGCCAGCAGCTTTGAGCAGGGAATGAACACTGAAGCTTTCTTT,CASSFEQGMNTEAFF